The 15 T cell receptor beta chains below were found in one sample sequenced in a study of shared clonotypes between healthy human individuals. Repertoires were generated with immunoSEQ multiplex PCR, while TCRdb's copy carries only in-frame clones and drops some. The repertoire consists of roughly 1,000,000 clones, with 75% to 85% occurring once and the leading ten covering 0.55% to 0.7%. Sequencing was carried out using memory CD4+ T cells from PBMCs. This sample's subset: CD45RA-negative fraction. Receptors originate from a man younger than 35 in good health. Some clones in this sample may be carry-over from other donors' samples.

The CDR3 region is CASTVRTGVGGELFF. The CDR3 region has the DNA TGTGCCAGCACCGTTAGGACAGGGGTGGGCGGGGAGCTGTTTTTT. The V call is TRBV2, the J call TRBJ2-2, with TRBD1 matching over 9 bases. The CDR3 covers 15 residues. With V trimmed by 7 bases and J by 7 bases, 10 bases remained unmatched. CDR1 is SNHLY, CDR2 FYNNEI, per germline. The whole variable domain, filled in from reference TRBV2 and TRBJ2-2, reads EPEVTQTPSHQVTQMGQEVILRCVPISNHLYFYWYRQILGQKVEFLVSFYNNEISEKSEIFDDQFSVERPDGSNFTLKIRSTKLEDSAMYFCASTVRTGVGGELFFGEGSRLTVL.

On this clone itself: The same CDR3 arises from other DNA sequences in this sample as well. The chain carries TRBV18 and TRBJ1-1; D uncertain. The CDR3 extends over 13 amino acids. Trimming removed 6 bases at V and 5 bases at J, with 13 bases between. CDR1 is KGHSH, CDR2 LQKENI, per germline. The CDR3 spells CASSPLGGTEAFF. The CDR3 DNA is TGTGCCAGCTCTCCCTTAGGAGGGACTGAAGCTTTCTTT.

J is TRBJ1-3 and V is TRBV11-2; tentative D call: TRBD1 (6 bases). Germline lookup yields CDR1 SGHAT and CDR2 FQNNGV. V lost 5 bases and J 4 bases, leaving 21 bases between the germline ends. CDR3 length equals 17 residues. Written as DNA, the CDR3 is TGTGCCAGCAGCCAAAAACCCCAGGGGTCTTTCGGAAACACCATATATTTT. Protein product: CASSQKPQGSFGNTIYF.

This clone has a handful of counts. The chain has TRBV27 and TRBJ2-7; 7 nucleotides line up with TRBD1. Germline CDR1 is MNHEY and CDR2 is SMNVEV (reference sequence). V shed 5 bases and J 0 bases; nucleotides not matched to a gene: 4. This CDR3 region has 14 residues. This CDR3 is CASSVYRGSYEQYF. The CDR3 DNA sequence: TGTGCCAGCAGTGTGTACAGGGGCTCCTACGAGCAGTACTTC.

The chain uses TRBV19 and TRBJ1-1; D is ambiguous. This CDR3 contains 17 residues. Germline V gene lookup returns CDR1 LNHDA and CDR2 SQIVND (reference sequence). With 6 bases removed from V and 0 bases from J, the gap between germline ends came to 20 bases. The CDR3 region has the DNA TGTGCCAGTAGCCCCCGGGCAGGAGCCCTCATGAACACTGAAGCTTTCTTT. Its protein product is CASSPRAGALMNTEAFF.

CDR3 protein: CASSKHDSAYEQYF. CDR3 coding DNA: TGTGCCAGCAGTAAACATGATTCCGCCTACGAGCAGTACTTC. The chain carries TRBV6-6 and TRBJ2-7; D is uncertain. This CDR3 comprises 14 residues. V gave up 5 bases and J gave up 2 bases, with 13 bases separating them. Germline CDR1 is MNHNY and CDR2 is SVGAGI (reference sequence).

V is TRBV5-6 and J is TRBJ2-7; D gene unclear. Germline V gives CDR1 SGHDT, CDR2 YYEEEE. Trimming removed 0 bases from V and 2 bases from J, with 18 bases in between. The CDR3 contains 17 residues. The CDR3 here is CASSLVVDPNHTYEQYF. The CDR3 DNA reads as TGTGCCAGCAGCTTGGTAGTAGACCCTAACCACACCTACGAGCAGTACTTC.

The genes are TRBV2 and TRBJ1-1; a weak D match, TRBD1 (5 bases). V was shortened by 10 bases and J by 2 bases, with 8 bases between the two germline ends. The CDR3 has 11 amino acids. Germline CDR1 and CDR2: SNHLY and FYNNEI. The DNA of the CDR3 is TGTGCCACCCAGGGAAACACTGAAGCTTTCTTT. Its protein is CATQGNTEAFF.

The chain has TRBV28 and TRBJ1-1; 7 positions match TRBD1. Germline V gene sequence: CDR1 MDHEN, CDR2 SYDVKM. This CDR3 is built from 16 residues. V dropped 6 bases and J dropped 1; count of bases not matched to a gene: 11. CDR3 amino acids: CASSTHWGTANTEAFF. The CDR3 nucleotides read TGTGCCAGCAGCACCCATTGGGGGACAGCGAACACTGAAGCTTTCTTT.

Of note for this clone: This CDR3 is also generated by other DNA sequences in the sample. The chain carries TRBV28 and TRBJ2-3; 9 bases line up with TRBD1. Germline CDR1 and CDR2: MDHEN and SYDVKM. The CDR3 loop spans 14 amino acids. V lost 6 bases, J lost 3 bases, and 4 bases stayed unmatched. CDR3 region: CASRGTGLTDTQYF. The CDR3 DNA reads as TGTGCCAGCAGAGGGACAGGGTTGACAGATACGCAGTATTTT.

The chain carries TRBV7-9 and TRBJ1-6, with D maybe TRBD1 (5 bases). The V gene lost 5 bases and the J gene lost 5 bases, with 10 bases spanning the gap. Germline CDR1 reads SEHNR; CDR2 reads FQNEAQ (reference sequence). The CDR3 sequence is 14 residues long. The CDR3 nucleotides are TGTGCCAGCAGCCGAGACAGCAATAATTCACCCCTCCACTTT. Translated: CASSRDSNNSPLHF.

As DNA, the CDR3 is TGTGCCAGCTCACCAGGACCGGCCAAAAACATTCAGTACTTC. It specifies CASSPGPAKNIQYF. This chain links TRBV18 with TRBJ2-4; D is ambiguous. Germline V lookup: CDR1 KGHSH, CDR2 LQKENI. V lost 2 bases to trimming and J lost 1 base, with 6 bases between them. The CDR3 is 14 residues long.

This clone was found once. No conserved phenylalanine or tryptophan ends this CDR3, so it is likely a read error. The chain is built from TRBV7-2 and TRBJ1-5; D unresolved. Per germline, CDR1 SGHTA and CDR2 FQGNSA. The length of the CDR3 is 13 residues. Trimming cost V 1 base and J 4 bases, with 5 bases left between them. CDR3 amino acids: CASSLDRNQPQHL. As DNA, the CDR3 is TGTGCCAGCAGCTTAGATAGAAATCAGCCCCAGCATCTT.

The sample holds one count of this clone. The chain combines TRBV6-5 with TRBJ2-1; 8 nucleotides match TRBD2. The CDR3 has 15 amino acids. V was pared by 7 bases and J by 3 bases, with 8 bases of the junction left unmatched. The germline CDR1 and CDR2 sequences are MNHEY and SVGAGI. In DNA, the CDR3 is TGTGCCAGCAACATGCGGGGGGCGTTCTACAATGAGCAGTTCTTC. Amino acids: CASNMRGAFYNEQFF.

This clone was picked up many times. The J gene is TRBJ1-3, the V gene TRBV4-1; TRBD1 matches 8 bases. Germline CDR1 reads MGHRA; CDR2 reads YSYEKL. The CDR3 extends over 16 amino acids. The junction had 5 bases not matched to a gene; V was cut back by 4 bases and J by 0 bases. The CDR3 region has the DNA TGCGCCAGCAGCCTCGACAGGGGTTCCTCTGGAAACACCATATATTTT. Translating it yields CASSLDRGSSGNTIYF.